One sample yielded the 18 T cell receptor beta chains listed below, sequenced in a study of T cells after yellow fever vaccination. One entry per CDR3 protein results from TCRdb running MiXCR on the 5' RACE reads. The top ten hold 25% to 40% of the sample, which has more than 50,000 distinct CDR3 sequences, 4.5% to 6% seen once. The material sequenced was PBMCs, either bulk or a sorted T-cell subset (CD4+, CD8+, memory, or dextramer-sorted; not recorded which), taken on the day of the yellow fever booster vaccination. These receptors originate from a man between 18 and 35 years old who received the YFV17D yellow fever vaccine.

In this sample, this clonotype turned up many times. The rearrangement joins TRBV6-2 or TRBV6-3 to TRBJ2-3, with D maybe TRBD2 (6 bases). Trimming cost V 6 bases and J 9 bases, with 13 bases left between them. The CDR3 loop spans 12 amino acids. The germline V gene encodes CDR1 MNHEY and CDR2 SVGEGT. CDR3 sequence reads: CASSPTTRTQYF. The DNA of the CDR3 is TGTGCCAGCAGCCCTACGACTAGAACGCAGTATTTT.

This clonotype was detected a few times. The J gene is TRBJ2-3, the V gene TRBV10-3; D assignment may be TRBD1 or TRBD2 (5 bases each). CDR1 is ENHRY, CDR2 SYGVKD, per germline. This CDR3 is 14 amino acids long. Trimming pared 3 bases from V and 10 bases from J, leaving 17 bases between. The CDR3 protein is CAISDMGVVQAQYF. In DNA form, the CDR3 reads TGTGCCATCAGTGATATGGGGGTTGTCCAAGCGCAGTATTTT.

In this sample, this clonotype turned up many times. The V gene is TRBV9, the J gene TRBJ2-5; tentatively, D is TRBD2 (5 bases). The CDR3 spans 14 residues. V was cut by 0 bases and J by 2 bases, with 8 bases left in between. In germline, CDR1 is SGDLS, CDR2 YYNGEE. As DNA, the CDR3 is TGTGCCAGCAGCGTAGGGACTTGGCAAGAGACCCAGTACTTC. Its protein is CASSVGTWQETQYF. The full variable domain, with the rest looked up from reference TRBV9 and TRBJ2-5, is DSGVTQTPKHLITATGQRVTLRCSPRSGDLSVYWYQQSLDQGLQFLIQYYNGEERAKGNILERFSAQQFPDLHSELNLSSLELGDSALYFCASSVGTWQETQYFGPGTRLLVL.

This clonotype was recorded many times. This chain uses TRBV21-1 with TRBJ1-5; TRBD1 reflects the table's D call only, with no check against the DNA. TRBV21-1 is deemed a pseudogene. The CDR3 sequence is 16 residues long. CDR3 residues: CASSPCPEGFGDPQHF. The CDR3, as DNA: TGTGCCAGCAGCCCCTGCCCTGAGGGGTTTGGTGATCCCCAGCATTTT.

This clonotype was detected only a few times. As DNA, the CDR3 is TGTGCCACATGTAGCGGGGGGTTCCAAGAGACCCAGTACTTC. It codes for CATCSGGFQETQYF. V usage is TRBV12-3 or TRBV12-4 and J usage is TRBJ2-5; 10 bases fit TRBD2. There are 14 residues in the CDR3. V lost 10 bases, J lost 1 base, and 6 bases stayed unmatched.

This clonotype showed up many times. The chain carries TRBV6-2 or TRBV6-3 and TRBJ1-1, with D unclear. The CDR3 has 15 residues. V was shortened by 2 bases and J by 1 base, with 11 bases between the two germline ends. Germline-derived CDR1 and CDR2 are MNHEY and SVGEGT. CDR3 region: CASSYPWTGNTEAFF. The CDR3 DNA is TGTGCCAGCAGTTACCCATGGACGGGGAACACTGAAGCTTTCTTT.

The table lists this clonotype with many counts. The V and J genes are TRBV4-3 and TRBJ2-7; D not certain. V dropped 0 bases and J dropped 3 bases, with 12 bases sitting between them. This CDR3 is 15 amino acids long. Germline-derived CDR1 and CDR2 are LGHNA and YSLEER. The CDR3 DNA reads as TGCGCCAGCAGCCAAGACTCGCGGTCACGCTACGAGCAGTACTTC. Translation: CASSQDSRSRYEQYF.

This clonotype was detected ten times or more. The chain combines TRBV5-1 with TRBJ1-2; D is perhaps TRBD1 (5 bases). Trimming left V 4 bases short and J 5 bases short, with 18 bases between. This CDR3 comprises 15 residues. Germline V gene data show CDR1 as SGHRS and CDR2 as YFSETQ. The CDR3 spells CASSEDTPGGYGYTF. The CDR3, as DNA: TGCGCCAGCAGCGAGGACACGCCCGGGGGGTATGGCTACACCTTC.

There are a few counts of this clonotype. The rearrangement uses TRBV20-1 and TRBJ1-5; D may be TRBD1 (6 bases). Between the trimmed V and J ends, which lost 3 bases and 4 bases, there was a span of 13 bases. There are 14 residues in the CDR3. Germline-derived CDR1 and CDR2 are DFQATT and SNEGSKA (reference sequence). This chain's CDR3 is CSASRGGRNQPQHF. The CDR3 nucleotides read TGCAGTGCTAGTCGCGGGGGCAGGAATCAGCCCCAGCATTTT.

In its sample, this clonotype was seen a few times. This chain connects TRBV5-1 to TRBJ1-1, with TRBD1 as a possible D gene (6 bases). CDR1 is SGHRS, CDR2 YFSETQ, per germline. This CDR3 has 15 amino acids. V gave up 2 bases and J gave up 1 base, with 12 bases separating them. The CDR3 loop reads CASSFSPGQNTEAFF. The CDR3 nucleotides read TGCGCCAGCAGCTTTTCTCCGGGACAGAACACTGAAGCTTTCTTT.

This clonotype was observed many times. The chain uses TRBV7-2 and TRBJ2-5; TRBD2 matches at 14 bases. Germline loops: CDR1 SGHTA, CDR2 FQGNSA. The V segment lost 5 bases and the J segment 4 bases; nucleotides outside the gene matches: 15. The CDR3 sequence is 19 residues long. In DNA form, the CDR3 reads TGTGCCAGCAGCCCACATCAGGGACTAGCGGGGGCCCGGCGAGAGACCCAGTACTTC. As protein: CASSPHQGLAGARRETQYF.

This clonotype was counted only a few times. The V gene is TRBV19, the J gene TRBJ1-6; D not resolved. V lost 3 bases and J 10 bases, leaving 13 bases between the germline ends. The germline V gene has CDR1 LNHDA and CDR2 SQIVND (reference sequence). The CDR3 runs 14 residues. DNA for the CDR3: TGTGCCAGTAGTATGGGCGCCCCGGGGTCACCCCTCCACTTT. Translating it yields CASSMGAPGSPLHF.

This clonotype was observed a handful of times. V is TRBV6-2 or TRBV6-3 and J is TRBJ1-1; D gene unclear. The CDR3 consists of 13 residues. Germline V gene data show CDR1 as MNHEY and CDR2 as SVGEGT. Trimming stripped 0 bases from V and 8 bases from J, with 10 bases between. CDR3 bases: TGTGCCAGCAGTTACTCGCTTTCCGGGGAAGCTTTCTTT. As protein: CASSYSLSGEAFF.

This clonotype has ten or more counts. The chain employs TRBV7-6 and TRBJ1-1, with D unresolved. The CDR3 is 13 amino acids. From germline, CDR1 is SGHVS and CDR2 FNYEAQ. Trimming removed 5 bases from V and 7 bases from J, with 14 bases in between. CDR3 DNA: TGTGCCAGCAGCGAGGACGGGCAACGTGAAGCTTTCTTT. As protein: CASSEDGQREAFF.

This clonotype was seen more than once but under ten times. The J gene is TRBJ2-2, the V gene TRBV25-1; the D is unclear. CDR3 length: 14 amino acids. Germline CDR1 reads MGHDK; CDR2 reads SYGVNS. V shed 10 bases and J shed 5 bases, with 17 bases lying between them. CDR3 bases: TGTGCCACCTCGACGAGGCCTTCGACCGGGGAGCTGTTTTTT. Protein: CATSTRPSTGELFF.

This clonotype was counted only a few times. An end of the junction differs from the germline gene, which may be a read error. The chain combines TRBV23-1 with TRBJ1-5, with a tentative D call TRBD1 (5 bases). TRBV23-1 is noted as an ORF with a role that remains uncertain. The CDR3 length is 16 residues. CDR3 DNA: TGCGCCAGCAGTCAGGGGGGGGAAGCGGGCAAGCAGCCCCAGCATTTT. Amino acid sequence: CASSQGGEAGKQPQHF.

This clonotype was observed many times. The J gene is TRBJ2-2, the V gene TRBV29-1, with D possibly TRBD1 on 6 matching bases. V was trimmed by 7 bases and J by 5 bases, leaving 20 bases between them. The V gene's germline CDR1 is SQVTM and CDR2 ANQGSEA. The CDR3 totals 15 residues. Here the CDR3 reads CSAVKTGMGTGELFF. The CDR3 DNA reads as TGCAGCGCCGTAAAAACAGGGATGGGGACCGGGGAGCTGTTTTTT.

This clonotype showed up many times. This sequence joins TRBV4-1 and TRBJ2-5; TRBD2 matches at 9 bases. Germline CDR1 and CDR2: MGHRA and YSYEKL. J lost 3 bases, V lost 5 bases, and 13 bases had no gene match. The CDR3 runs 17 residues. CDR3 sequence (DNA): TGCGCCAGCAGCTCCCCCTGGCGCGGGGGGGTAAAAGAGACCCAGTACTTC. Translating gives CASSSPWRGGVKETQYF.